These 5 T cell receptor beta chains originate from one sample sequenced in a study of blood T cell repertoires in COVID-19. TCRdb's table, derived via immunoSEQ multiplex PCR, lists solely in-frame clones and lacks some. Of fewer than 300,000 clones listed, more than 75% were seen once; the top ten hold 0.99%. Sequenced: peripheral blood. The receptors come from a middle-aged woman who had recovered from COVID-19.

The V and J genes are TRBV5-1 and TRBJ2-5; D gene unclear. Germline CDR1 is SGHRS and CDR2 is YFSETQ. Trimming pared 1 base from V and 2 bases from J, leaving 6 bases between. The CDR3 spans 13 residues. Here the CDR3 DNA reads TGCGCCAGCAGCTTGCGTGCGCAAGAGACCCAGTACTTC. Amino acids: CASSLRAQETQYF.

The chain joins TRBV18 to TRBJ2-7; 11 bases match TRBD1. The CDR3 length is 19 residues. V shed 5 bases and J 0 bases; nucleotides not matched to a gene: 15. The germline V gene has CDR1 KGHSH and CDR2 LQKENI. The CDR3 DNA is TGTGCCAGCTCAATCGGACAGGGGGCTCGTAGCGGGGGCTCCTACGAGCAGTACTTC. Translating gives CASSIGQGARSGGSYEQYF.

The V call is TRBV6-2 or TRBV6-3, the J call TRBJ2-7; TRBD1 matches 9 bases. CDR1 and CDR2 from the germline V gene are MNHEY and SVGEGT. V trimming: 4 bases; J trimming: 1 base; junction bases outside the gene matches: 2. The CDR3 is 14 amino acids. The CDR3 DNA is TGTGCCAGCAGTTTGGGACAGGGATCCTACGAGCAGTACTTC. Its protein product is CASSLGQGSYEQYF.

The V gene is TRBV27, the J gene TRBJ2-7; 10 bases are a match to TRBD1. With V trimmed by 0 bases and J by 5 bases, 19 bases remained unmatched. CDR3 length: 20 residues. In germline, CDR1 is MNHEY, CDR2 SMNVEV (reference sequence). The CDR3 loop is CASSLSSTPGGTGVYHEQYF. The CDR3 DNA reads TGTGCCAGCAGTTTATCGTCCACCCCGGGGGGGACAGGGGTTTATCACGAGCAGTACTTC.

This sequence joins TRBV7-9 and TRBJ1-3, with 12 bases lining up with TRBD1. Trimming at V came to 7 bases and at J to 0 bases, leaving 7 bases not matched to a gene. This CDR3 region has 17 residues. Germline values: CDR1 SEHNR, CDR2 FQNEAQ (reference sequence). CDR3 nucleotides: TGTGCCAGCAACCCGGGACAGGGGGCTGACTCTGGAAACACCATATATTTT. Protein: CASNPGQGADSGNTIYF.